Each of the 25 T cell receptor beta chains below was sequenced from the same sample in a study of T cell repertoires in aging, cancer and after chemotherapy. The template was genomic DNA from peripheral blood, not RNA. TRB rearrangements spanning V, D and J were amplified using mixed TRB-A/B primers. From the multiplex PCR reads, TCRdb called clonotypes with MiXCR, one entry per CDR3 protein. Seen here are 5,300 or so distinct CDR3 sequences, roughly two fifths observed once, and the top ten hold around 6.8%. Sequenced material: blood. All receptors derive from a human donor with a blood cancer.

This clonotype has only a few counts. V gene TRBV6-4 combines with J gene TRBJ2-2; D is ambiguous. V shed 5 bases and J shed 6 bases, with 16 bases lying between them. The CDR3 is made up of 15 amino acids. Germline-derived CDR1 and CDR2 are MRHNA and SNTAGT. The CDR3 reads CASSRNTHTSGELFF. CDR3 coding DNA: TGTGCCAGCAGTCGGAATACCCACACCTCCGGGGAGCTGTTTTTT.

This sequence joins TRBV24-1 and TRBJ2-3; D is perhaps TRBD1 (5 bases). Trimming removed 10 bases from V and 0 bases from J, with 19 bases in between. Germline V gives CDR1 KGHDR, CDR2 SFDVKD. This CDR3 is 16 amino acids long. The DNA of the CDR3 is TGTGCCACTACCACCGGACAAAAAACTAGCACAGATACGCAGTATTTT. Amino acids: CATTTGQKTSTDTQYF.

V and J are TRBV6-1 and TRBJ2-1; 8 nucleotides align to TRBD2. The V segment lost 4 bases and the J segment 8 bases; nucleotides outside the gene matches: 10. In germline, CDR1 is MNHNS, CDR2 SASEGT. The CDR3 contains 15 residues. The CDR3 DNA follows: TGTGCCAGCAGTGCGGACGGGGGGGCCGTAGATGAGCAGTTCTTC. It codes for CASSADGGAVDEQFF.

The V call is TRBV19, the J call TRBJ2-1, with D perhaps matching TRBD2 (6 bases). This CDR3 has 15 residues. Germline V gene data show CDR1 as LNHDA and CDR2 as SQIVND (reference sequence). Trimming removed 3 bases at V and 7 bases at J, with 16 bases between. CDR3 residues: CASSMEGRGGNEQFF. As DNA, the CDR3 is TGTGCCAGTAGTATGGAGGGAAGAGGTGGGAATGAGCAGTTCTTC.

CDR3 sequence: CASSRNLGTGGSGNTIYF. CDR3 in DNA: TGCGCCAGCAGCCGCAATTTGGGGACAGGGGGCTCTGGAAACACCATATATTTT. V and J are TRBV5-1 and TRBJ1-3; 11 bases fit TRBD1. The V and J ends lost 4 bases and 0 bases, in that order; junction bases with no gene match: 9. The CDR3 sequence is 18 residues long. Germline CDR1 SGHRS, CDR2 YFSETQ.

This clonotype occurred once. V gene TRBV20-1 combines with J gene TRBJ2-2; D may be TRBD2 (5 bases). Trimming took off 0 bases at V and 2 bases at J, with 13 bases between the two ends. The CDR3 is made up of 16 amino acids. In germline, CDR1 is DFQATT, CDR2 SNEGSKA (reference sequence). CDR3 loop: CSARDDRGKNTGELFF. As DNA, the CDR3 is TGCAGTGCTAGAGATGACCGGGGAAAAAACACCGGGGAGCTGTTTTTT.

The CDR3 DNA is TGTGCCAGTAGTGGGACAGGGGGGAATCAGCCCCAGCATTTT. Encoded protein: CASSGTGGNQPQHF. The chain employs TRBV19 and TRBJ1-5; 11 nucleotides match TRBD1. Germline V gene lookup returns CDR1 LNHDA and CDR2 SQIVND (reference sequence). The V and J ends lost 5 bases and 4 bases, in that order; junction bases with no gene match: 1. The CDR3 contains 14 residues.

The chain carries TRBV6-6 and TRBJ2-5; no firm D call. This CDR3 contains 13 residues. The V gene lost 11 bases and the J gene lost 7 bases, with 20 bases spanning the gap. Germline values: CDR1 MNHNY, CDR2 SVGAGI (reference sequence). This CDR3 is CASLQTLMGTQYF. CDR3 DNA: TGTGCCTCCCTGCAGACATTAATGGGGACCCAGTACTTC.

This clonotype is labeled medium-sized. This rearrangement joins TRBV30 to TRBJ2-2; no firm D call. CDR3 size: 11 residues. Germline V gene sequence: CDR1 GTSNPN, CDR2 SVGIG (reference sequence). Trimming cost V 0 bases and J 5 bases, with 1 base left between them. The CDR3 sequence: CAWSVTGELFF. In DNA form, the CDR3 reads TGTGCCTGGAGTGTTACCGGGGAGCTGTTTTTT.

As to this clonotype: One junction end does not reproduce the germline sequence, and a read error may be involved. CDR3 nucleotide sequence: TGCGCCAGCAGCCCTGGACAGGGGCTATCCTACGAGCAGTACTTT. Amino acid sequence: CASSPGQGLSYEQYF. The chain is built from TRBV5-1 and TRBJ2-7; TRBD1 agrees at 9 bases. The CDR3 contains 15 residues. Germline-derived CDR1 and CDR2 are SGHRS and YFSETQ.

This chain connects TRBV6-6 to TRBJ1-1; D gene unclear. V was cut by 2 bases and J by 1 base, with 11 bases left in between. Germline CDR1 reads MNHNY; CDR2 reads SVGAGI (reference sequence). CDR3 length: 15 residues. In DNA form, the CDR3 reads TGTGCCAGCAGTTACCCGCCGGGAGAGAACACTGAAGCTTTCTTT. This codes for CASSYPPGENTEAFF.

This clonotype was picked up a small number of times. The gene calls are TRBV6-6 and TRBJ2-3; D ambiguous. Germline V gene lookup returns CDR1 MNHNY and CDR2 SVGAGI (reference sequence). Trimming left V 4 bases short and J 5 bases short, with 10 bases between. The CDR3 runs to 13 residues. CDR3 sequence (DNA): TGTGCCAGCAGTTTTACTTTTAAAGATACGCAGTATTTT. Translation gives CASSFTFKDTQYF.

V usage is TRBV6-5 and J usage is TRBJ2-1; 7 positions agree with TRBD2. J was trimmed by 7 bases and V by 5 bases; bases with no gene match: 11. The germline V gene has CDR1 MNHEY and CDR2 SVGAGI. The CDR3 consists of 15 residues. CDR3 protein: CASSTPGRKVNEQFF. The CDR3 nucleotides read TGTGCCAGCAGTACCCCCGGGAGGAAGGTAAATGAGCAGTTCTTC.

This clonotype was counted between two and nine times. The chain combines TRBV6-6 with TRBJ2-3; weak D call: TRBD1 (5 bases). V was clipped by 5 bases and J by 3 bases, with 9 bases between them. The CDR3 has 13 residues. Germline V gives CDR1 MNHNY, CDR2 SVGAGI (reference sequence). CDR3 coding DNA: TGTGCCAGCAGTAACCAGGGAACAGATACGCAGTATTTT. Amino acid sequence: CASSNQGTDTQYF.

Judged by abundance, this clonotype is medium-sized. The chain couples TRBV30 to TRBJ2-5; D tentatively fits TRBD1 or TRBD2 (5 bases each). Germline CDR1 is GTSNPN and CDR2 is SVGIG (reference sequence). The CDR3 length is 13 residues. Trimming took off 1 base at V and 4 bases at J, with 10 bases between the two ends. As DNA, the CDR3 is TGTGCCTGGAGTGGAGGGGCCGGAGAGACCCAGTACTTC. Amino acids: CAWSGGAGETQYF. The variable domain in full, with the rest retrieved from reference TRBV30 and TRBJ2-5, is SQTIHQWPATLVQPVGSPLSLECTVEGTSNPNLYWYRQAAGRGLQLLFYSVGIGQISSEVPQNLSASRPQDRQFILSSKKLLLSDSGFYLCAWSGGAGETQYFGPGTRLLVL.

This rearrangement joins TRBV7-9 to TRBJ2-7; 9 bases match TRBD2. Trimming removed 5 bases from V and 3 bases from J; junction bases left unmatched: 5. In germline, CDR1 is SEHNR, CDR2 FQNEAQ (reference sequence). The CDR3 extends over 14 amino acids. In DNA, the CDR3 is TGTGCCAGCAGCCATGCGGGGGGGGACTACGAGCAGTACTTC. It encodes CASSHAGGDYEQYF.

The gene calls are TRBV18 and TRBJ2-5; D is unclear. There are 14 residues in the CDR3. Trimming took off 6 bases at V and 1 base at J, with 12 bases between the two ends. Germline V lookup: CDR1 KGHSH, CDR2 LQKENI. CDR3 amino acids: CASSPGRSQETQYF. Here the CDR3 DNA reads TGTGCCAGCTCCCCCGGACGAAGCCAAGAGACCCAGTACTTC.

This clonotype was observed a single time. The J gene is TRBJ1-2, the V gene TRBV18; TRBD1 might be the D (5 bases). The V gene's germline CDR1 is KGHSH and CDR2 LQKENI. The CDR3 extends over 13 amino acids. Deletions cut 4 bases from V and 8 bases from J, with 14 bases between. The CDR3 is CASSHRDPRGYTF. Here the CDR3 DNA reads TGTGCCAGCTCACACCGGGACCCGAGAGGCTACACCTTC.

This clonotype was recorded a few times. The gene calls are TRBV18 and TRBJ2-7, with D maybe TRBD2 (7 bases). Germline V gives CDR1 KGHSH, CDR2 LQKENI. The CDR3 length is 15 residues. V was cut by 0 bases and J by 2 bases, with 11 bases left in between. CDR3 DNA sequence: TGTGCCAGCTCACCACCGGCGGGGGCAGCCTACGAGCAGTACTTC. It translates to CASSPPAGAAYEQYF.

V gene TRBV19 combines with J gene TRBJ1-1, with TRBD1 as a possible D gene (6 bases). Trimming removed 9 bases from V and 0 bases from J, with 17 bases in between. CDR3 size: 15 residues. CDR1 is LNHDA and CDR2 is SQIVND in the germline V gene (reference sequence). The CDR3 reads CASQDRSFMNTEAFF. CDR3 nucleotide sequence: TGTGCCAGCCAGGACAGATCGTTCATGAACACTGAAGCTTTCTTT. The complete variable domain, with remaining parts taken from reference TRBV19 and TRBJ1-1, reads DGGITQSPKYLFRKEGQNVTLSCEQNLNHDAMYWYRQDPGQGLRLIYYSQIVNDFQKGDIAEGYSVSREKKESFPLTVTSAQKNPTAFYLCASQDRSFMNTEAFFGQGTRLTVV.

V is TRBV7-2 and J is TRBJ2-1; the D gene is possibly TRBD1 (5 bases). Germline V lookup: CDR1 SGHTA, CDR2 FQGNSA. This CDR3 is 13 amino acids long. V shed 3 bases and J shed 6 bases, with 9 bases lying between them. CDR3 amino acids: CASSFQGPNEQFF. The CDR3 DNA reads as TGTGCCAGCAGCTTCCAGGGTCCCAATGAGCAGTTCTTC.

V gene TRBV12-3 or TRBV12-4 combines with J gene TRBJ2-3; possibly TRBD1 for D (5 bases). This CDR3 has 13 residues. V was pared by 6 bases and J by 5 bases, with 12 bases between. CDR3 in DNA: TGTGCCAGCAGCCCTCCAGGGATAGATACGCAGTATTTT. As protein: CASSPPGIDTQYF.

This clonotype is medium-sized in the sample. The gene calls are TRBV30 and TRBJ2-1, with TRBD2 matching over 11 bases. CDR3 length: 16 amino acids. Trimming cost V 4 bases and J 6 bases; bases outside gene matches: 11. Germline CDR1 and CDR2: GTSNPN and SVGIG (reference sequence). CDR3 nucleotide sequence: TGTGCCTGGACTCGGAAATCCGGGACTAGCGGCAATGAGCAGTTCTTC. This encodes CAWTRKSGTSGNEQFF.

The chain recombines TRBV12-3 or TRBV12-4 with TRBJ2-3, with 9 bases identical to TRBD2. Trimming took 2 bases from V and 4 from J; bases not matched to a gene: 7. CDR3 length equals 16 residues. CDR3 DNA sequence: TGTGCCAGCAGTTTATGGCGCGGGGGGGCCCCAGATACGCAGTATTTT. Protein product: CASSLWRGGAPDTQYF.

The J gene is TRBJ2-6, the V gene TRBV6-2 or TRBV6-3; D perhaps matches TRBD2 (5 bases). Trimming took off 4 bases at V and 2 bases at J, with 9 bases between the two ends. CDR1 is MNHEY and CDR2 is SVGEGT in the germline V gene. The CDR3 contains 15 residues. The CDR3 protein is CASSSPGAGANVLTF. The CDR3 region has the DNA TGTGCCAGCAGTTCCCCCGGGGCTGGGGCCAACGTCCTGACTTTC.